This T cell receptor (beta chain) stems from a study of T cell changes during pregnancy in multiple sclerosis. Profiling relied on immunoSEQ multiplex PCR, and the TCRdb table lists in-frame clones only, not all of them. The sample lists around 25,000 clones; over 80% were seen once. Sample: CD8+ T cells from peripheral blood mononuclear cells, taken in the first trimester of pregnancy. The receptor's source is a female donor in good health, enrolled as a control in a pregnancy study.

As DNA, the CDR3 is TGTGCCAGCAGCTTAGAGCAGACAGCCTCCTACGAGCAGTACTTC. It yields the protein CASSLEQTASYEQYF. V usage is TRBV7-6 and J usage is TRBJ2-7, with a possible D match to TRBD1 (5 bases). Germline CDR1 and CDR2: SGHVS and FNYEAQ. Trimming removed 1 base from V and 0 bases from J, with 10 bases in between. There are 15 residues in the CDR3. The variable domain in full, completed from reference TRBV7-6 and TRBJ2-7, reads GAGVSQSPRYKVTKRGQDVALRCDPISGHVSLYWYRQALGQGPEFLTYFNYEAQQDKSGLPNDRFSAERPEGSISTLTIQRTEQRDSAMYRCASSLEQTASYEQYFGPGTRLTVT.